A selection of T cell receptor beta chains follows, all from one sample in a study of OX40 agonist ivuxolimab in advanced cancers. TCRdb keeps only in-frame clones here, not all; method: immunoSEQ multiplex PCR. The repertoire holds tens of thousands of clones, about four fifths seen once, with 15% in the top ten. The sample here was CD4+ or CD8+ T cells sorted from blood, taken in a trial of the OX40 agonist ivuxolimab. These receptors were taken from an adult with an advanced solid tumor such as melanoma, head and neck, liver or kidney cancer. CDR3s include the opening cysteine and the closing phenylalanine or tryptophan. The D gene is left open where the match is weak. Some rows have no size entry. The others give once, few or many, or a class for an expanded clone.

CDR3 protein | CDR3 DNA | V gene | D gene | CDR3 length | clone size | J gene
CASSSGTDVYEQYF | TGTGCCAGCAGTTCCGGGACGGACGTCTACGAGCAGTACTTC | TRBV5-6 | NA | 14 | NA | TRBJ2-7
CASRTGSSYNSPLHF | TGTGCCAGCAGGACAGGGTCGTCCTATAATTCACCCCTCCACTTT | TRBV28 | TRBD1 | 15 | NA | TRBJ1-6
CASSPDIGPVEAFF | TGTGCCAGCTCACCAGATATTGGACCTGTTGAAGCTTTCTTT | TRBV18 | NA | 14 | NA | TRBJ1-1
CASKSTGAGLGTEAFF | TGTGCCAGCAAATCCACGGGGGCAGGGCTGGGCACTGAAGCTTTCTTT | TRBV11-2 | NA | 16 | few | TRBJ1-1
CAIGGPNNSPLHF | TGTGCCATAGGAGGTCCCAATAATTCACCCCTCCACTTT | TRBV6-5 | NA | 13 | few | TRBJ1-6
CASSLIEGGETQYF | TGTGCCAGCAGCTTGATAGAGGGCGGGGAGACCCAGTACTTC | TRBV7-9 | NA | 14 | NA | TRBJ2-5
CASSLIDSNTEAFF | TGTGCCAGCAGCTTGATCGACAGCAACACTGAAGCTTTCTTT | TRBV5-4 | NA | 14 | NA | TRBJ1-1
CATTMGAKNIQYF | TGTGCCACAACCATGGGGGCCAAAAACATTCAGTACTTC | TRBV10-3 | NA | 13 | NA | TRBJ2-4
CAISDEPENTGELFF | TGTGCCATCAGTGATGAGCCAGAGAACACCGGGGAGCTGTTTTTT | TRBV10-3 | NA | 15 | NA | TRBJ2-2
CAISDRWTSPHEQFF | TGTGCCATCAGTGACCGCTGGACTAGCCCCCATGAGCAGTTCTTC | TRBV10-3 | TRBD2 | 15 | NA | TRBJ2-1
CAIKEVGGSYEQYF | TGTGCCATCAAAGAGGTCGGGGGCTCCTACGAGCAGTACTTC | TRBV10-3 | NA | 14 | NA | TRBJ2-7
CASSLRTDVTYEQYF | TGTGCCAGCAGCTTAAGGACCGATGTAACCTACGAGCAGTACTTC | TRBV7-2 | NA | 15 | NA | TRBJ2-7
CASSTLDSGANVLTF | TGCGCCAGCAGCACGCTGGACTCTGGGGCCAACGTCCTGACTTTC | TRBV4-1 | NA | 15 | NA | TRBJ2-6
CASSLGSSPLHF | TGTGCCAGCAGTTTGGGGAGTTCACCCCTCCACTTT | TRBV28 | NA | 12 | few | TRBJ1-6
CASSLVDSQETQYF | TGTGCCAGCAGCTTGGTGGACAGCCAAGAGACCCAGTACTTC | TRBV7-6 | NA | 14 | NA | TRBJ2-5
CASSQGGRNTEAFF | TGCGCCAGCAGCCAAGGGGGGCGGAACACTGAAGCTTTCTTT | TRBV4-1 | NA | 14 | NA | TRBJ1-1
CASSAPGTNYNEQFF | TGTGCCAGCAGCGCCCCCGGGACCAACTACAATGAGCAGTTCTTC | TRBV7-9 | NA | 15 | NA | TRBJ2-1
CATSSHRVSYNEQFF | TGTGCCACCAGCAGTCACAGGGTCTCGTACAATGAGCAGTTCTTC | TRBV15 | NA | 15 | NA | TRBJ2-1
CASSFGQGRGNQPQHF | TGTGCCAGCAGTTTCGGCCAGGGTAGAGGCAATCAGCCCCAGCATTTT | TRBV28 | NA | 16 | NA | TRBJ1-5
CASRFPRGRGQPQHF | TGTGCAAGTCGCTTCCCCAGGGGGCGCGGTCAGCCCCAGCATTTT | TRBV12-2 | NA | 15 | NA | TRBJ1-5
CASSLDTGGNMYEQYF | TGTGCCAGCAGTTTAGATACGGGGGGGAATATGTACGAGCAGTACTTC | TRBV28 | TRBD2 | 16 | NA | TRBJ2-7
CASRVYRGSSYNEQFF | TGTGCCAGCAGGGTCTACAGGGGGAGCTCCTACAATGAGCAGTTCTTC | TRBV5-6 | TRBD1 | 16 | NA | TRBJ2-1
CASSYASATNEKLFF | TGTGCCAGCAGTTACGCGTCAGCAACTAATGAAAAACTGTTTTTT | TRBV6-6 | NA | 15 | NA | TRBJ1-4
CASSQGEGETGELFF | TGTGCCAGCAGCCAAGGGGAGGGGGAAACCGGGGAGCTGTTTTTT | TRBV4-2 | NA | 15 | once | TRBJ2-2
CASSLQRTSGGAMVYEQYF | TGTGCCAGCAGCTTACAGAGGACTAGCGGGGGGGCCATGGTTTACGAGCAGTACTTC | TRBV11-2 | TRBD2 | 19 | NA | TRBJ2-7
CASRGILLSNQPQHF | TGTGCCAGCCGGGGGATCCTGTTAAGCAATCAGCCCCAGCATTTT | TRBV6-1 | NA | 15 | once | TRBJ1-5
CASSDQGVGVLSEQYF | TGTGCCAGCAGCGACCAGGGAGTGGGAGTCTTGAGCGAGCAGTACTTC | TRBV5-6 | NA | 16 | few | TRBJ2-7
CASRRGGNQPQHF | TGTGCCAGCAGGCGCGGAGGCAATCAGCCCCAGCATTTT | TRBV6-5 | NA | 13 | NA | TRBJ1-5
CASTISGANVLTF | TGTGCCAGCACCATCTCTGGGGCCAACGTCCTGACTTTC | TRBV7-2 | NA | 13 | NA | TRBJ2-6
CASTPGLPDNEQFF | TGTGCCAGCACCCCGGGACTACCCGACAATGAGCAGTTCTTC | TRBV7-9 | TRBD2 | 14 | once | TRBJ2-1
CASTRAGGDTDTQYF | TGCGCCAGCACCAGAGCGGGGGGGGACACAGATACGCAGTATTTT | TRBV4-1 | TRBD2 | 15 | once | TRBJ2-3
CASRNQGEGGYTF | TGTGCCAGTAGAAATCAGGGAGAGGGAGGCTACACCTTC | TRBV19 | NA | 13 | NA | TRBJ1-2
CASSSLDRAYNSPLHF | TGTGCCAGCAGCTCCCTCGACAGGGCGTATAATTCACCCCTCCACTTT | TRBV7-9 | TRBD1 | 16 | few | TRBJ1-6
CASSANTVSNQPQHF | TGTGCCAGCAGTGCTAACACCGTTAGCAATCAGCCCCAGCATTTT | TRBV6-1 | NA | 15 | NA | TRBJ1-5
CASSRSVYGYTF | TGTGCCAGCTCCCGAAGTGTTTATGGCTACACCTTC | TRBV7-9 | NA | 12 | NA | TRBJ1-2
CASSRTGDQPQHF | TGTGCCAGCAGTCGGACAGGGGATCAGCCCCAGCATTTT | TRBV6-6 | TRBD1 | 13 | NA | TRBJ1-5
CASSQTRSYEQYF | TGTGCCAGCAGCCAGACACGTTCCTACGAGCAGTACTTC | TRBV7-2 | NA | 13 | NA | TRBJ2-7